Listed below are T cell receptor beta chains from one sample, sequenced in a study of post-analysis software for immune sequencing data. Using its own MiXCR run on the PCR reads, TCRdb lists one record per CDR3 protein. The table records about 200,000 distinct CDR3 sequences, approximately 28% of them present only once. The sequenced sample consisted of blood. All receptors derive from a girl under 18 with multiple sclerosis. The CDR3 runs from the conserved cysteine through the conserved F or W. A D gene is named only where the DNA matches it firmly. Where a row states a size, it is once, few, many or the class of an expanded clone; other rows omit it.

CDR3 protein,CDR3 DNA,CDR3 length,D gene,clone size,V gene,J gene
CANSPPLDREYGYTF,TGCGCCAACAGTCCCCCACTGGACAGGGAGTATGGCTACACCTTC,15,TRBD1,NA,TRBV7-9,TRBJ1-2
CAWSIGPEKLFF,TGTGCCTGGAGTATTGGACCGGAAAAACTGTTTTTT,12,NA,NA,TRBV30,TRBJ1-4
CASSLGQSGYEQYF,TGTGCCAGCAGTTTAGGACAGAGCGGCTACGAGCAGTACTTC,14,NA,few,TRBV27,TRBJ2-7
CASSPRGRGTYNEQFF,TGTGCCAGCAGCCCAAGGGGGAGGGGTACCTACAATGAGCAGTTCTTC,16,NA,NA,TRBV7-2,TRBJ2-1
CASSLTSGGYEQYF,TGTGCCAGCAGCCTGACTAGCGGGGGGTACGAGCAGTACTTC,14,TRBD2,many,TRBV6-5,TRBJ2-7
CASSQDSYNEQFF,TGTGCCAGCAGCCAGGACAGCTACAATGAGCAGTTCTTC,13,NA,many,TRBV7-9,TRBJ2-1
CASSSPGLAIHEQYF,TGTGCCAGCAGCTCCCCGGGACTAGCGATCCACGAGCAGTACTTC,15,TRBD2,NA,TRBV7-2,TRBJ2-7
CASGRRTETQYF,TGTGCCAGCGGGAGGCGTACCGAGACCCAGTACTTC,12,NA,many,TRBV7-2,TRBJ2-5
CSVPTSGLAGVEQFF,TGCAGCGTCCCGACCTCGGGACTAGCGGGAGTCGAGCAGTTCTTC,15,TRBD2,many,TRBV29-1,TRBJ2-1
CASSIPGVGETEAFF,TGTGCCAGCAGTATCCCTGGGGTGGGTGAGACTGAAGCTTTCTTT,15,NA,few,TRBV6-5,TRBJ1-1
CVSSQGRLDYNEQFF,TGTGTCAGCAGCCAAGGACGACTAGATTACAATGAGCAGTTCTTC,15,NA,NA,TRBV3-1,TRBJ2-1
CASSSTPPTARPQETQYF,TGTGCCAGCAGTTCCACCCCACCGACAGCCAGACCCCAAGAGACCCAGTACTTC,18,NA,few,TRBV27,TRBJ2-5
CASSPPDLGYSYEQYF,TGTGCCAGCTCACCACCGGATCTGGGCTACTCCTACGAGCAGTACTTC,16,NA,many,TRBV18,TRBJ2-7
CASSPPGQGKKTQFF,TGTGCCAGCAGCCCGCCGGGACAGGGGAAAAAGACCCAGTTCTTC,15,TRBD1,NA,TRBV3-1,TRBJ2-1
CASSPEMDRAYEQYF,TGCGCCAGCAGCCCCGAAATGGACAGGGCCTACGAGCAGTACTTC,15,TRBD1,many,TRBV5-1,TRBJ2-7
CASSARYTDTQYF,TGTGCCAGCAGCGCCCGGTACACAGATACGCAGTATTTT,13,NA,few,TRBV9,TRBJ2-3
CASSPEAQGSPLHF,TGTGCCAGCTCACCAGAAGCTCAAGGTTCACCCCTCCACTTT,14,NA,few,TRBV18,TRBJ1-6
CSVDKSGSRETQYF,TGCAGCGTGGACAAGAGCGGGAGCAGGGAGACCCAGTACTTC,14,TRBD2,NA,TRBV29-1,TRBJ2-5
CAWRRRENYGYTF,TGCGCCTGGAGGAGGCGGGAGAACTATGGCTACACCTTC,13,NA,NA,TRBV30,TRBJ1-2
CASSYGGKTQYF,TGTGCCAGCAGTTACGGAGGGAAGACCCAGTACTTC,12,NA,many,TRBV6-5,TRBJ2-5
CASSPYGRKNSPPHF,TGTGCCAGCAGCCCTTATGGGCGGAAGAATTCACCCCCCCACTTT,15,NA,once,TRBV14,TRBJ1-6
CASSLRGQGPYEQYF,TGTGCCAGCAGTCTCCGGGGACAGGGGCCCTACGAGCAGTACTTC,15,TRBD1,many,TRBV27,TRBJ2-7
CASSLGQLPLQYF,TGTGCCAGCAGTTTAGGCCAACTCCCGTTACAGTACTTC,13,NA,many,TRBV28,TRBJ2-5
CASSVERDTYEQYF,TGTGCCAGCAGTGTCGAACGGGACACCTACGAGCAGTACTTC,14,NA,few,TRBV2,TRBJ2-7
CASSQRGGWGTYYRGEETQYF,TGTGCCAGCAGCCAACGTGGCGGATGGGGGACTTATTACAGGGGTGAGGAGACCCAGTACTTC,21,NA,many,TRBV11-2,TRBJ2-5
CASSYEEGGPLTQYF,TGTGCCAGCAGTTACGAGGAGGGAGGGCCTTTGACCCAGTACTTC,15,TRBD2,many,TRBV6-2/TRBV6-3,TRBJ2-5
CASSPAVHTQYF,TGTGCCAGCAGTCCAGCCGTCCATACGCAGTATTTT,12,NA,NA,TRBV12-3/TRBV12-4,TRBJ2-3
CASSLGSSLSYNEQYF,TGCGCCAGCAGCTTGGGGTCTAGCCTTTCCTACAATGAGCAGTACTTC,16,NA,NA,TRBV5-1,TRBJ2-7
CASSGRAETNEQFF,TGTGCCAGCAGCGGACGAGCGGAAACCAATGAGCAGTTCTTC,14,NA,NA,TRBV5-5,TRBJ2-1
CSVGVSEAYNEQFF,TGCAGCGTTGGGGTTAGCGAAGCCTACAATGAGCAGTTCTTC,14,NA,NA,TRBV29-1,TRBJ2-1
CASSKGREGEQYF,TGCGCCAGCAGCAAGGGTAGGGAGGGTGAGCAGTACTTC,13,TRBD2,NA,TRBV5-1,TRBJ2-5
CASRDSLDSPLHF,TGTGCCTCACGGGACAGCCTTGATTCACCCCTCCACTTT,13,TRBD1,many,TRBV10-3,TRBJ1-6
CSARRTYTGELFF,TGCAGTGCTAGACGGACTTACACCGGGGAGCTGTTTTTT,13,NA,NA,TRBV20-1,TRBJ2-2
CASSPGTQNYGYTF,TGTGCCAGCAGCCCGGGGACACAGAACTATGGCTACACCTTC,14,NA,many,TRBV7-9,TRBJ1-2
CASGTGGKGYTF,TGTGCCAGCGGGACAGGGGGCAAAGGCTACACCTTC,12,TRBD1,NA,TRBV10-3,TRBJ1-2
CAWSPAGAREQYF,TGTGCCTGGAGCCCCGCGGGGGCGCGGGAGCAGTACTTC,13,NA,few,TRBV30,TRBJ2-7
CASSFGDTRGEAFF,TGTGCCAGCAGCTTCGGGGACACCAGGGGGGAGGCTTTCTTT,14,TRBD1,NA,TRBV11-2,TRBJ1-1
CASSPHRVQETQYF,TGTGCCAGCAGTCCACACAGGGTCCAAGAGACCCAGTACTTC,14,NA,many,TRBV7-2,TRBJ2-5
CSARRSQVGEQYF,TGCAGTGCGCGGAGGTCCCAGGTGGGGGAGCAGTACTTC,13,NA,many,TRBV20-1,TRBJ2-7
CASRLDSYSNQPQHF,TGTGCCAGCAGGCTTGACAGTTATAGCAATCAGCCCCAGCATTTT,15,NA,NA,TRBV6-5,TRBJ1-5
CASSYRTGGDGYTF,TGCGCCAGCAGCTACAGGACAGGGGGCGATGGCTACACCTTC,14,TRBD1,NA,TRBV5-1,TRBJ1-2
CASSLAGADTEAFF,TGTGCCAGCAGCTTGGCGGGGGCCGACACTGAAGCTTTCTTT,14,NA,few,TRBV5-5,TRBJ1-1